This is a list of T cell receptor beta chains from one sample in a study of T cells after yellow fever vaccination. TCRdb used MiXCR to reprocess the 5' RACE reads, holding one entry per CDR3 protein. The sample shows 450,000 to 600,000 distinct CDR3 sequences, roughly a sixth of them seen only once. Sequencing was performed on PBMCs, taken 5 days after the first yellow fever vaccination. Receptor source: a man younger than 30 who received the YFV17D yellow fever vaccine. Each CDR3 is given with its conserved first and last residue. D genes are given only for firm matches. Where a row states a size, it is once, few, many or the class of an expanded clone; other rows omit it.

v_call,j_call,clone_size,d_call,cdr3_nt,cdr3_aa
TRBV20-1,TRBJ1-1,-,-,TGCAGTGCTAGGTCTGGGGCCGGCACTGAAGCTTTCTTT,CSARSGAGTEAFF
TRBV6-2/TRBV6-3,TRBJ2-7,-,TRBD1,TGTGCCAGCAGTTTCTCCCTGGGACAGGGCTACGAGCAGTACTTC,CASSFSLGQGYEQYF
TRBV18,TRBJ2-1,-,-,TGTGCCAGCTCACCACTGAATGAGCAGTTCTTC,CASSPLNEQFF
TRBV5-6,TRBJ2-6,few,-,TGTGCCAGCAGCTATGTGTACTCTGGGGCCAACGTCCTGACTTTC,CASSYVYSGANVLTF
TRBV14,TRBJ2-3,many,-,TGTGCCAGCAGCCCCGCGATCCCCCGCACAGATACGCAGTATTTT,CASSPAIPRTDTQYF
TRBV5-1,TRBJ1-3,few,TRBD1,TGCGCCAGCAGCTTGGTGACAGGGAGAGGAAACACCATATATTTT,CASSLVTGRGNTIYF
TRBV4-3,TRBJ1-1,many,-,TGCGCCAGCAGCCAATACCCAGCCACTGAAGCTTTCTTT,CASSQYPATEAFF
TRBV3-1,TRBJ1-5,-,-,TGTGCCAGCAGCCAAGATCTTGTGAGGAATCAGCCCCAGCATTTT,CASSQDLVRNQPQHF
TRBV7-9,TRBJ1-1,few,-,TGTGCCAGCACCACGGAGAGATCCTTAGGGACTGAAGCTTTCTTT,CASTTERSLGTEAFF
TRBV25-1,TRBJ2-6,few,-,TGTGCCAGCAGTGAGTGGACAGCTGGGGCCAACGTCCTGACTTTC,CASSEWTAGANVLTF
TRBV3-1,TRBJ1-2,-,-,TGTGCCAGCAGCCAATCAACAGGGTCGCCGAGCTATGGCTACACCTTC,CASSQSTGSPSYGYTF
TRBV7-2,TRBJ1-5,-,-,TGTGCCAGCAGCTCCCAACCGGGTCCTCAGCATTTT,CASSSQPGPQHF
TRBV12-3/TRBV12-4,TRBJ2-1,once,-,TGTGCCAGCAGTCAGATCACAGGGTACAATGAGCAGTTCTTC,CASSQITGYNEQFF
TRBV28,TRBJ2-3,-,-,TGTGCCAGCAGTTTTAAGTCCCGGGCAGATACGCAGTATTTT,CASSFKSRADTQYF
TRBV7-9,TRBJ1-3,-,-,TGTGCCAGCAGCTTAGAAGGGGGGGCCGGAAACACCATATATTTT,CASSLEGGAGNTIYF
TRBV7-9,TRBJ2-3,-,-,TGTGCCAGCAGCTTTGGGGCGTCGGCCACAGATACGCAGTATTTT,CASSFGASATDTQYF
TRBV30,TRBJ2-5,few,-,TGTGCCTGGAGTGTACTCAGGGGTCAAGAGACCCAGTACTTC,CAWSVLRGQETQYF
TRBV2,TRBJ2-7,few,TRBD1,TGTGCCAGCAGTCGGGCAGGGGGCTTCGACGAGCAGTACTTC,CASSRAGGFDEQYF
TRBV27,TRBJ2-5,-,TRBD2,TGTGCCAGCAGTGCTACGCGGGGGTTCGGGGAGACCCAGTACTTC,CASSATRGFGETQYF
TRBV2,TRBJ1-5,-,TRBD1,TGTGCCAGCAGTGAAGCGGGACAGGGGAAGCCTCAGCCCCAGCATTTT,CASSEAGQGKPQPQHF
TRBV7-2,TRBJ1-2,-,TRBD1,TGTGCCAGCAGCTGGGGGACAGGATCTTTTTATGGCTACACCTTC,CASSWGTGSFYGYTF
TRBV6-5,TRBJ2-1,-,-,TGTGCCAGCGGCGCGCCGGGGAATGAGCAGTTCTTC,CASGAPGNEQFF
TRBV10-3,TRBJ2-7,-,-,TGTGCCATCAGTCAGGACATTTACTACGAGCAGTACTTC,CAISQDIYYEQYF
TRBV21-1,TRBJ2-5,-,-,TGTGCCAGCAGCGGGACAGGGTGTCTAGGGGAGACCCAGTACTTC,CASSGTGCLGETQYF
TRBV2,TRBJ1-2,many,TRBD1,TGTGCCAGCAGCGGGACAGTCTATGGCTACACCTTC,CASSGTVYGYTF
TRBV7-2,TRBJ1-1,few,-,TGTGCCAGCAGCTCGGGACCGTCGAACACTGAAGCTTTCTTT,CASSSGPSNTEAFF
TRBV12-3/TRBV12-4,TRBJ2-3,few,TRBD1,TGTGCCAGCAGCCAACAGGGGCCTAACACAGATACGCAGTATTTT,CASSQQGPNTDTQYF
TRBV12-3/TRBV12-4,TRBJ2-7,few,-,TGTGCCAGCACCCTACGGGGCGGGGAGGCCTACGAGCAGTACTTC,CASTLRGGEAYEQYF
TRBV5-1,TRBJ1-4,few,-,TGCGCCAGCAGCCCCAGTTTGGGTAATGAAAAACTGTTTTTT,CASSPSLGNEKLFF
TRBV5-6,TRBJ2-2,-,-,TGTGCCAGCAGCTTCGGGTCCTCCGGGGAGCTGTTTTTT,CASSFGSSGELFF
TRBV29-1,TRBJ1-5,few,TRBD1,TGCAGCGCCGGACAGGGACGTAATCAGCCCCAGCATTTT,CSAGQGRNQPQHF
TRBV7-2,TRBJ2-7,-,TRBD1,TGTGCCAGCAGCAGCTTGGGACAGGGAGACTCCTACGAGCAGTACTTC,CASSSLGQGDSYEQYF
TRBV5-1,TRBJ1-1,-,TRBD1,TGCGCCAGCAGCATGACAGGGGTGCACACTGAAGCTTTCTTT,CASSMTGVHTEAFF